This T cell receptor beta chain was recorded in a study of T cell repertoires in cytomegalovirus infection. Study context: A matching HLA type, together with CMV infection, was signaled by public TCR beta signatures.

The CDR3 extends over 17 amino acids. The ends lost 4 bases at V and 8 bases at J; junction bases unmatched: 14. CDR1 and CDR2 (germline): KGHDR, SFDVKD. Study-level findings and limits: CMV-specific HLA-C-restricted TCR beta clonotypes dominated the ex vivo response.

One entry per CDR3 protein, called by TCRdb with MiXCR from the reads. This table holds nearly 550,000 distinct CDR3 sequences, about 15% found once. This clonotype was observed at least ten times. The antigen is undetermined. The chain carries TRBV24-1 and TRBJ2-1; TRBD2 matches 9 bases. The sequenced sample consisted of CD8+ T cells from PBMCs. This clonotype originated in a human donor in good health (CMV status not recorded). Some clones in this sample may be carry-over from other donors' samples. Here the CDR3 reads CATSDPLSSGRNHEQFF. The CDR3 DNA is TGTGCCACCAGTGACCCCCTCAGCAGCGGGAGGAATCATGAGCAGTTCTTC.